Listed here are 10 T cell receptor beta chains from one sample, sequenced in a study of cytomegalovirus exposure and HLA in healthy donors. Both 60 Vbeta primers and 13 Jbeta primers went into the PCR. TCRdb's copy holds only in-frame clones and misses some; the assay was immunoSEQ multiplex PCR. The sample yields 150,000 to 170,000 clones, under 85% seen once. The sequencing sample was made of PBMCs. Receptors originate from a man between 18 and 29 years old in good health and CMV-seronegative.

The chain recombines TRBV28 with TRBJ1-1, with D hard to call. With 6 bases removed from V and 7 bases from J, the gap between germline ends came to 9 bases. Germline CDR1 MDHEN, CDR2 SYDVKM. CDR3 length: 11 amino acids. The DNA for the CDR3 is TGTGCCAGCAGCGACTCCTATGAAGCTTTCTTT. This translates into CASSDSYEAFF.

In the case of this clone: An end of the junction differs from the germline gene, which may be a read error. The chain carries TRBV7-9 and TRBJ2-5, with 11 positions matching TRBD1. The CDR3 totals 17 residues. In germline, CDR1 is SEHNR, CDR2 FQNEAQ (reference sequence). Here the CDR3 DNA reads TGTTCCAGCAGCTTAGCTAGGGACAGGGGGTATACGGAGACCCAGTACTTC. Encoded protein: CSSSLARDRGYTETQYF.

The genes are TRBV4-1 and TRBJ1-5; D is unresolved. Germline CDR1 reads MGHRA; CDR2 reads YSYEKL. V was pared by 0 bases and J by 9 bases, with 15 bases between. The CDR3 is 15 residues long. The CDR3: CASSQDLGVGRPQHF. The CDR3, as DNA: TGCGCCAGCAGCCAAGATCTCGGGGTGGGGAGGCCCCAGCATTTT.

The V gene is TRBV28, the J gene TRBJ2-7; D unclear. This CDR3 has 13 residues. Trimming left V 10 bases short and J 0 bases short, with 13 bases between. Germline V gives CDR1 MDHEN, CDR2 SYDVKM. CDR3 in DNA: TGTGCCACCAGCCTTTGGGGCTCCTACGAGCAGTACGTC. This encodes CATSLWGSYEQYV.

This clone was seen a few times. J is TRBJ2-7 and V is TRBV7-2, with 9 nucleotides matching TRBD2. Unmatched junction bases numbered 11, after V lost 1 base and J lost 7 bases. The CDR3 is 16 residues long. The V gene's germline CDR1 is SGHTA and CDR2 FQGNSA. The CDR3 bases are TGTGCCAGCAGCTTAGGATCCGCTAGCGGGGTCGGGGAGCAGTACTTC. Its translation: CASSLGSASGVGEQYF.

The chain recombines TRBV6-5 with TRBJ1-4; D call uncertain. The CDR3 extends over 14 amino acids. Germline V gene data show CDR1 as MNHEY and CDR2 as SVGAGI. V lost 5 bases and J 2 bases, leaving 9 bases between the germline ends. For the CDR3, the DNA is TGTGCCAGCAGTCTACAGTTCACTAATGAAAAACTGTTTTTT. Translation: CASSLQFTNEKLFF.

This rearrangement joins TRBV19 to TRBJ1-5, with 9 bases identical to TRBD1. Looked up from germline, CDR1 is LNHDA and CDR2 is SQIVND (reference sequence). The CDR3 length is 12 residues. The V segment lost 10 bases and the J segment 5 bases; nucleotides outside the gene matches: 3. CDR3 in amino acids: CATRTGDQPQHF. CDR3 sequence (DNA): TGTGCCACCCGGACAGGGGATCAGCCCCAGCATTTT.

The chain uses TRBV7-2 and TRBJ2-5; the match to TRBD2 covers 10 bases. This CDR3 comprises 17 residues. The V and J ends lost 0 bases and 5 bases, in that order; junction bases with no gene match: 9. Germline V gene lookup returns CDR1 SGHTA and CDR2 FQGNSA. The CDR3, as DNA: TGTGCCAGCAGCTTAGCGGGGTCTAGCGGGGGAGGTGAGACCCAGTACTTC. This translates into CASSLAGSSGGGETQYF.

This clone was observed a few times. CDR3 sequence (DNA): TGCGCCAGCAGCCGACCGGGACAGGTGAACACTGAAGCTTTCTTT. Its protein product is CASSRPGQVNTEAFF. The chain employs TRBV4-1 and TRBJ1-1; 8 nucleotides align to TRBD1. Trimming cost V 4 bases and J 0 bases; bases outside gene matches: 4. CDR3 length equals 15 residues. Germline V lookup: CDR1 MGHRA, CDR2 YSYEKL.

This clone was counted a few times. Other DNA sequences in the same sample also yield this CDR3. The chain joins TRBV6-1 to TRBJ2-2; 9 positions agree with TRBD1. This CDR3 comprises 15 residues. Germline lookup yields CDR1 MNHNS and CDR2 SASEGT. V trimming: 4 bases; J trimming: 2 bases; junction bases outside the gene matches: 2. CDR3 amino acids: CASSGTGGNTGELFF. The CDR3 nucleotides read TGTGCCAGCAGTGGAACAGGGGGCAACACCGGGGAGCTGTTTTTT.